Shown below are 24 T cell receptor beta chains from a single sample sequenced in a study of CDR3 diversity in severe acne. One entry per CDR3 protein, called by TCRdb with MiXCR from the PCR reads. The table records about 93,000 distinct CDR3 sequences, 45% to 55% of them present only once. Source material: blood. All receptors derive from a male donor in good health, serving as a control.

This chain links TRBV7-2 with TRBJ2-7, with TRBD2 matching 9 bases. The CDR3 is 15 amino acids. CDR1 and CDR2 from the germline V gene are SGHTA and FQGNSA. Unmatched junction bases numbered 9, after V lost 3 bases and J lost 6 bases. The CDR3: CASSFLSGREGEQYF. The CDR3 nucleotides read TGTGCCAGCAGCTTCCTTAGCGGGAGAGAAGGCGAGCAGTACTTC. Supplemented by reference TRBV7-2 and TRBJ2-7, the full variable domain reads GAGVSQSPSNKVTEKGKDVELRCDPISGHTALYWYRQSLGQGLEFLIYFQGNSAPDKSGLPSDRFSAERTGGSVSTLTIQRTQQEDSAVYLCASSFLSGREGEQYFGPGTRLTVT.

The rearrangement links TRBV20-1 to TRBJ2-5; 10 positions match TRBD2. The CDR3 loop spans 14 amino acids. Losses at the gene ends were 0 bases for V and 6 bases for J; bases not matched to a gene: 4. The germline gives CDR1 DFQATT, CDR2 SNEGSKA (reference sequence). The CDR3 DNA sequence: TGCAGTGCTAGAGATTTAGCGGGAGGAAAGACCCAGTACTTC. Encoded protein: CSARDLAGGKTQYF.

The rearrangement joins TRBV2 to TRBJ2-7; 7 bases map to TRBD2. The CDR3 is 15 amino acids. Trimming at V came to 6 bases and at J to 0 bases, leaving 8 bases not matched to a gene. Germline V gives CDR1 SNHLY, CDR2 FYNNEI. The CDR3 region is CASSSLAEGSYEQYF. In nucleotides, the CDR3 is TGTGCCAGCAGCTCCCTAGCGGAAGGCTCCTACGAGCAGTACTTC.

This chain connects TRBV7-3 to TRBJ2-5, with TRBD1 matching 7 bases. The V gene's germline CDR1 is SGHTA and CDR2 FQGTGA. This CDR3 has 14 residues. With 5 bases clipped from V and 9 bases from J, the junction kept 12 bases outside the gene matches. The CDR3 coding sequence is TGTGCCAGCAGCGAACCGGGACAGAATCAGCCCCAGTACTTC. Amino acids: CASSEPGQNQPQYF.

The genes are TRBV15 and TRBJ2-1; 9 bases are shared with TRBD1. The V and J ends lost 3 bases and 2 bases, in that order; junction bases with no gene match: 5. CDR3 length: 16 amino acids. CDR1 is LNHNV, CDR2 YYDKDF, per germline (reference sequence). For the CDR3, the DNA is TGTGCCACCAGCAGCTTTGGGGACAGGGCCTACAATGAGCAGTTCTTC. Translating it yields CATSSFGDRAYNEQFF. Full variable domain (outside the CDR3, taken from reference TRBV15 and TRBJ2-1): DAMVIQNPRYQVTQFGKPVTLSCSQTLNHNVMYWYQQKSSQAPKLLFHYYDKDFNNEADTPDNFQSRRPNTSFCFLDIRSPGLGDTAMYLCATSSFGDRAYNEQFFGPGTRLTVL.

On this clonotype itself: A read error is possible here, since a much larger clone lies one base away. No conserved phenylalanine or tryptophan ends this CDR3, so it is likely a read error. CDR3 coding DNA: TGTGCCAGCAGCTCCAACAGGGACGCTGAAGCTTTCCTT. Its translation is CASSSNRDAEAFL. This rearrangement joins TRBV7-9 to TRBJ1-1; D might be TRBD1 (6 bases). Per the germline V gene, CDR1 is SEHNR and CDR2 is FQNEAQ (reference sequence). This CDR3 is built from 13 residues. With 4 bases removed from V and 6 bases from J, the gap between germline ends came to 12 bases.

The chain carries TRBV19 and TRBJ1-5; D perhaps matches TRBD1 (5 bases). Germline V gene lookup returns CDR1 LNHDA and CDR2 SQIVND (reference sequence). The CDR3 loop spans 15 amino acids. Trimming removed 2 bases at V and 5 bases at J, with 13 bases between. The CDR3 DNA reads TGTGCCAGTAGTATACGACAGTTAGGCTATCAGCCCCAGCATTTT. Amino acid sequence: CASSIRQLGYQPQHF.

This clonotype appeared a few times. The V and J genes are TRBV6-1 and TRBJ2-2, with D hard to call. Per the germline V gene, CDR1 is MNHNS and CDR2 is SASEGT. CDR3 length: 12 residues. The V end lost 11 bases, the J end lost 2 bases, and 9 bases lay between the germline ends. The DNA for the CDR3 is TGTGCCGTAGGCCGTAACACCGGGGAGCTGTTTTTT. It yields the protein CAVGRNTGELFF.

This clonotype appeared many times. One end of the junction does not line up with germline, which may come from a read error. The CDR3 DNA follows: TGTGCTAGCAGCTTAGTCAAAAACAATGAGCAGTTCTTC. It encodes CASSLVKNNEQFF. The chain joins TRBV7-7 to TRBJ2-1; no clear D gene. Germline V gives CDR1 SSHAT, CDR2 FNYEAQ (reference sequence). The CDR3 has 13 residues.

This clonotype occurred many times. The DNA for the CDR3 is TGTGCCAGCAGCCCTCGACGGGATGATCAGCCCCAGCATTTT. The encoded protein is CASSPRRDDQPQHF. The chain has TRBV7-2 and TRBJ1-5; D uncertain. The V end lost 5 bases, the J end lost 5 bases, and 13 bases lay between the germline ends. Germline loops: CDR1 SGHTA, CDR2 FQGNSA. The CDR3 runs to 14 residues.

This clonotype was seen ten or more times. The J gene is TRBJ1-6, the V gene TRBV28, with 7 bases identical to TRBD1. The junction had 5 bases not matched to a gene; V was cut back by 0 bases and J by 9 bases. From germline, CDR1 is MDHEN and CDR2 SYDVKM. The CDR3 is made up of 15 amino acids. The CDR3 DNA follows: TGTGCCAGCAGTTTATGGCGACAGGGTGGTTCACCCCTCCACTTT. This gives the protein CASSLWRQGGSPLHF.

This clonotype was seen repeatedly, ten times or more. The rearrangement links TRBV28 to TRBJ1-6; 11 bases are a match to TRBD1. With V trimmed by 5 bases and J by 8 bases, 8 bases remained unmatched. Germline V gene lookup returns CDR1 MDHEN and CDR2 SYDVKM. This CDR3 comprises 16 residues. The CDR3, as DNA: TGTGCCAGCAGTCCCGGGACAGGGGGAGACGATTCACCCCTCCACTTT. This encodes CASSPGTGGDDSPLHF.

The chain joins TRBV19 to TRBJ1-5; D might be TRBD1 (6 bases). Germline V lookup: CDR1 LNHDA, CDR2 SQIVND (reference sequence). This CDR3 comprises 13 residues. V shed 4 bases and J shed 5 bases, with 9 bases lying between them. As DNA, the CDR3 is TGTGCCAGTAGTAGACAGGTCCATCAGCCCCAGCATTTT. It translates to CASSRQVHQPQHF.

The sample holds many counts of this clonotype. The chain joins TRBV5-1 to TRBJ2-5, with D possibly called TRBD1 or TRBD2 (5 bases each). Germline CDR1 SGHRS, CDR2 YFSETQ. CDR3 length equals 14 residues. V was clipped by 1 base and J by 5 bases, with 12 bases between them. The CDR3 nucleotides are TGCGCCAGCAGCTTGTCTATGGGACGGGAGACCCAGTACTTC. Protein: CASSLSMGRETQYF.

There are a few counts of this clonotype. The chain links TRBV28 to TRBJ2-7; 7 bases agree with TRBD1. The CDR3 totals 14 residues. Germline loops: CDR1 MDHEN, CDR2 SYDVKM. V trimming: 7 bases; J trimming: 6 bases; junction bases outside the gene matches: 12. The CDR3 DNA follows: TGTGCCAGCAATACACAGGGGTTAGGTCGCGAGCAGTACTTC. It codes for CASNTQGLGREQYF.

The chain recombines TRBV11-3 with TRBJ2-5; D remains unclear. V was cut by 1 base and J by 7 bases, with 4 bases left in between. Germline CDR1 SGHNT, CDR2 YENEEA. There are 11 residues in the CDR3. CDR3 loop: CASSLGGTQYF. DNA of the CDR3: TGTGCCAGCAGCTTAGGGGGGACCCAGTACTTC. The full variable domain, in which reference TRBV11-3 and TRBJ2-5 provide the parts outside the CDR3, is EAGVVQSPRYKIIEKKQPVAFWCNPISGHNTLYWYLQNLGQGPELLIRYENEEAVDDSQLPKDRFSAERLKGVDSTLKIQPAELGDSAVYLCASSLGGTQYFGPGTRLLVL.

This clonotype was seen at least ten times. The chain recombines TRBV12-3 or TRBV12-4 with TRBJ1-1, with D unresolved. The CDR3 contains 13 residues. V gave up 0 bases and J gave up 1 base, with 3 bases separating them. In nucleotides, the CDR3 is TGTGCCAGCAGTTTAGCAGGGAACACTGAAGCTTTCTTT. Amino acid sequence: CASSLAGNTEAFF.

The V gene is TRBV24-1, the J gene TRBJ2-7; D is unresolved. The V gene lost 4 bases and the J gene lost 12 bases, with 3 bases spanning the gap. The germline V gene has CDR1 KGHDR and CDR2 SFDVKD. The CDR3 loop spans 8 amino acids. Here the CDR3 reads CATSDLYF. DNA for the CDR3: TGTGCCACCAGTGACCTGTACTTC.

The chain carries TRBV3-1 and TRBJ1-1; unclear D gene. Per germline, CDR1 LGHDT and CDR2 YNNKEL (reference sequence). V was trimmed by 0 bases and J by 5 bases, leaving 4 bases between them. This CDR3 is 12 amino acids long. The CDR3 reads CASSQEQTEAFF. CDR3 coding DNA: TGTGCCAGCAGCCAAGAACAGACTGAAGCTTTCTTT.

This chain connects TRBV10-3 to TRBJ1-3, with D uncertain. CDR1 is ENHRY, CDR2 SYGVKD, per germline. V was trimmed by 7 bases and J by 0 bases, leaving 7 bases between them. The CDR3 has 13 residues. The DNA for the CDR3 is TGTGCCATCAAGGATGTCTCTGGAAACACCATATATTTT. It yields the protein CAIKDVSGNTIYF.

Details on this clonotype: A much bigger clone sits one base away, suggesting this may be a read error. V usage is TRBV20-1 and J usage is TRBJ2-7, with D perhaps matching TRBD1 or TRBD2 (5 bases each). The CDR3 spans 12 residues. Looked up from germline, CDR1 is DFQATT and CDR2 is SNEGSKA (reference sequence). V was pared by 3 bases and J by 10 bases, with 16 bases between. The CDR3 DNA follows: TGCAGTGCTAGTCAACAGAGGGGCGACCAGTACTTC. This encodes CSASQQRGDQYF.

The chain couples TRBV2 to TRBJ2-5, with 9 nucleotides matching TRBD2. Germline CDR1 reads SNHLY; CDR2 reads FYNNEI. V lost 6 bases and J lost 9; bases outside the gene matches: 8. The CDR3 length is 13 residues. The CDR3 nucleotides are TGTGCCAGCAGAGGGACTAGCAAGGGGGCCCAGTACTTC. It specifies CASRGTSKGAQYF. The full variable domain, its missing parts supplied by reference TRBV2 and TRBJ2-5, is EPEVTQTPSHQVTQMGQEVILRCVPISNHLYFYWYRQILGQKVEFLVSFYNNEISEKSEIFDDQFSVERPDGSNFTLKIRSTKLEDSAMYFCASRGTSKGAQYFGPGTRLLVL.

The J gene is TRBJ2-5, the V gene TRBV9; 10 positions agree with TRBD2. Looked up from germline, CDR1 is SGDLS and CDR2 is YYNGEE. This CDR3 has 14 residues. J gave up 4 bases and V 0 bases, and 0 bases lay outside the gene matches. The CDR3 protein is CASSVGTSGETQYF. CDR3 DNA sequence: TGTGCCAGCAGCGTAGGGACTAGCGGAGAGACCCAGTACTTC.

This clonotype was detected a few times. The chain joins TRBV20-1 to TRBJ2-3; 12 bases line up with TRBD2. The CDR3 consists of 16 residues. Germline V CDR1 and CDR2: DFQATT, SNEGSKA (reference sequence). Trimming took 2 bases from V and 2 from J; bases not matched to a gene: 5. The chain's CDR3 is CSARKGLAGPTDTQYF. The CDR3 DNA is TGCAGTGCTAGAAAGGGACTAGCGGGTCCCACAGATACGCAGTATTTT.